The 5 T cell receptor beta chains presented below share a single source sample, sequenced in a study of Ad26.COV2.S vaccination and SARS-CoV-2 variants. TCRdb keeps only in-frame clones here, not all; method: immunoSEQ multiplex PCR. The repertoire holds about 410,000 clones, with about 90% as singletons. Treatment meaning: around 19 received Ad26.COV2.S at low or high dose, single or two shots; about 5 received placebo; per-sample allocation not given. The study sampled participants on day 63 after the first vaccine or placebo injection. Sequencing was performed on peripheral blood, taken in a trial of Ad26.COV2.S vaccine versus placebo. Receptor source: a person between 18 and 59 years old who received the Ad26.COV2.S COVID-19 vaccine or a placebo.

This chain uses TRBV6-5 with TRBJ2-7; weak D call: TRBD1 (6 bases). The CDR3 consists of 15 residues. Germline V gene data show CDR1 as MNHEY and CDR2 as SVGAGI. V lost 2 bases and J lost 3, with 14 bases in between. The CDR3 nucleotides read TGTGCCAGCAGTTACGAGGCAGGGGTAAGCTACGAGCAGTACTTC. Its protein product is CASSYEAGVSYEQYF.

The V gene is TRBV11-2, the J gene TRBJ2-3, with 9 bases fitting TRBD2. With V trimmed by 5 bases and J by 6 bases, 12 bases remained unmatched. Germline CDR1 SGHAT, CDR2 FQNNGV. The CDR3 covers 16 residues. In DNA, the CDR3 is TGTGCCAGCAGCCATGCCCTTGCGGGGGGGCTGGATACGCAGTATTTT. This encodes CASSHALAGGLDTQYF. The full variable domain, completed using reference TRBV11-2 and TRBJ2-3, is EAGVAQSPRYKIIEKRQSVAFWCNPISGHATLYWYQQILGQGPKLLIQFQNNGVVDDSQLPKDRFSAERLKGVDSTLKIQPAKLEDSAVYLCASSHALAGGLDTQYFGPGTRLTVL.

The CDR3 sequence: CAWSPRQLAGAHNEQFF. CDR3 sequence (DNA): TGTGCCTGGAGTCCCCGCCAACTAGCGGGGGCCCACAATGAGCAGTTCTTC. The J gene is TRBJ2-1, the V gene TRBV30; 11 bases align to TRBD2. J was trimmed by 5 bases and V by 2 bases; bases with no gene match: 11. The CDR3 has 17 residues. Per the germline V gene, CDR1 is GTSNPN and CDR2 is SVGIG (reference sequence).

CDR3 sequence reads: CASSLGQGPDTQYF. CDR3 in DNA: TGTGCCAGCAGCTTAGGGCAGGGCCCAGATACGCAGTATTTT. V usage is TRBV5-4 and J usage is TRBJ2-3; tentatively, D is TRBD1 (5 bases). Germline assignment: CDR1 SGHNT and CDR2 YYREEE (reference sequence). Trimming took off 2 bases at V and 4 bases at J, with 11 bases between the two ends. The CDR3 covers 14 residues.

The chain recombines TRBV20-1 with TRBJ2-5, with D maybe TRBD2 (6 bases). CDR3 size: 12 residues. Trimming pared 3 bases from V and 5 bases from J, leaving 10 bases between. Per the germline V gene, CDR1 is DFQATT and CDR2 is SNEGSKA (reference sequence). CDR3 DNA: TGCAGTGCTAGTACTGGGGGGGAGACCCAGTACTTC. It is translated as CSASTGGETQYF.